The 27 T cell receptor beta chains below all came from one sample that was sequenced in a study of CD8+ T cells in alopecia areata (dated by TCRdb to the late 2010s). Library preparation was by the immunoSEQ multiplex PCR assay. For TCR sequencing, RNA was extracted from every sample and reverse transcribed into cDNA to serve as template. Entries here come from immuneACCESS through TCRdb and include only in-frame sequences with V and J called. Some clones fail to appear in such tables; in the studies checked, an unresolved V gene covers under half of the shortfall, and the cause of the remainder is unknown. The sample table records 150,000 to 200,000 clones; about three fifths of these occur just once. About 0.94% of the sample lies in the top ten. The sample's time point, from its label and the paper: about four weeks on oral tofacitinib. In the paper's terms, the treatment or condition label means: oral pan-JAK inhibitor, 5-10 mg twice daily.

The sequences come from CD4+ T cells sorted from blood, collected at week 4, from a patient treated with tofacitinib. These receptors were obtained from a human donor with alopecia areata.

This sequence joins TRBV29-1 and TRBJ1-5, with D uncertain. Trimming shortened V by 5 bases and J by 3 bases, and 11 bases separated the two germline ends. CDR1 is SQVTM and CDR2 is ANQGSEA in the germline V gene. The CDR3 length is 13 residues. Written as DNA, the CDR3 is TGCAGCGTTCGGGCAGACTACAATCAGCCCCAGCATTTT. Translating gives CSVRADYNQPQHF.

The chain is built from TRBV18 and TRBJ1-2, with TRBD1 matching over 8 bases. Per germline, CDR1 KGHSH and CDR2 LQKENI. The trim removed 3 bases at V and 4 bases at J, leaving 7 bases unmatched. The CDR3 loop spans 15 amino acids. The CDR3 DNA follows: TGTGCCAGCTCACCCTCGACAGGGGTTGGCTATGGCTACACCTTC. Amino acids: CASSPSTGVGYGYTF.

The V call is TRBV19, the J call TRBJ2-5; 9 bases map to TRBD2. There are 15 residues in the CDR3. From germline, CDR1 is LNHDA and CDR2 SQIVND (reference sequence). The V segment lost 5 bases and the J segment 2 bases; nucleotides outside the gene matches: 6. The CDR3 sequence is CASSLKTSGQETQYF. As DNA, the CDR3 is TGTGCCAGTAGTCTCAAGACTAGCGGACAAGAGACCCAGTACTTC.

This clone was observed a few times. The chain employs TRBV2 and TRBJ2-3, with D unclear. V was clipped by 1 base and J by 9 bases, with 8 bases between them. This CDR3 comprises 12 residues. Germline assignment: CDR1 SNHLY and CDR2 FYNNEI. The CDR3 here is CASSEGGATQYF. DNA for the CDR3: TGTGCCAGCAGTGAAGGAGGCGCGACGCAGTATTTT.

The genes are TRBV29-1 and TRBJ2-7, with 8 bases that match TRBD1. The J segment lost 4 bases and the V segment lost 4 bases, leaving 6 bases of the junction unmatched. There are 13 residues in the CDR3. Germline V gene data show CDR1 as SQVTM and CDR2 as ANQGSEA. The CDR3 DNA sequence: TGCAGCGTTGCACAGGGGGTTAAGTACGAGCAGTACTTC. Protein product: CSVAQGVKYEQYF.

In DNA, the CDR3 is TGTGCCAGCAGCCAAGATATGCGGGTAGGGGTGAATGAGCAGTTCTTC. Its translation: CASSQDMRVGVNEQFF. The chain links TRBV4-2 to TRBJ2-1; D tentatively reads TRBD1 or TRBD2 (5 bases each). The CDR3 has 16 amino acids. In germline, CDR1 is LGHNA, CDR2 YNFKEQ. Trimming removed 0 bases at V and 7 bases at J, with 16 bases between.

The table lists this clone with a few counts. The V gene is TRBV5-1, the J gene TRBJ2-2; D ambiguous. Trimming shortened V by 1 base and J by 5 bases, and 3 bases separated the two germline ends. The CDR3 contains 12 residues. The germline CDR1 and CDR2 sequences are SGHRS and YFSETQ. The CDR3 loop reads CASSLLTGELFF. CDR3 nucleotides: TGCGCCAGCAGCTTGTTGACCGGGGAGCTGTTTTTT.

This clone has just one count. The J gene is TRBJ2-7, the V gene TRBV6-6; the D is unclear. V gave up 4 bases and J gave up 2 bases, with 6 bases separating them. Germline V gene data show CDR1 as MNHNY and CDR2 as SVGAGI (reference sequence). There are 12 residues in the CDR3. DNA for the CDR3: TGTGCCAGCAGTTCTCGACCCTACGAGCAGTACTTC. Its translation: CASSSRPYEQYF.

The chain links TRBV25-1 to TRBJ1-2; D is perhaps TRBD1 (5 bases). Germline V gene data show CDR1 as MGHDK and CDR2 as SYGVNS. The CDR3 covers 13 residues. Trimming stripped 2 bases from V and 7 bases from J, with 11 bases between. In DNA form, the CDR3 reads TGTGCCAGCAGTGAAGGGGGGTCCCGTGGCTACACCTTC. Translation: CASSEGGSRGYTF.

The chain has TRBV15 and TRBJ1-6; a possible D gene is TRBD1 (6 bases). The CDR3 has 14 residues. CDR1 is LNHNV and CDR2 is YYDKDF in the germline V gene (reference sequence). Between the trimmed V and J ends, which lost 3 bases and 8 bases, there was a span of 11 bases. CDR3 in DNA: TGTGCCACCAGCAGTCCGGACAGAGATTCACCCCTCCACTTT. Translating gives CATSSPDRDSPLHF.

The chain combines TRBV30 with TRBJ1-2; D is possibly TRBD1 (5 bases). CDR3 length equals 15 residues. V was clipped by 3 bases and J by 7 bases, with 21 bases between them. Germline CDR1 is GTSNPN and CDR2 is SVGIG (reference sequence). CDR3 in amino acids: CAWSSGTGFNRGYTF. CDR3 DNA sequence: TGTGCCTGGAGCTCAGGGACCGGCTTTAACCGTGGCTACACCTTC.

The chain joins TRBV4-1 to TRBJ2-3; 13 nucleotides match TRBD2. The J segment lost 3 bases and the V segment lost 4 bases, leaving 7 bases of the junction unmatched. The germline gives CDR1 MGHRA, CDR2 YSYEKL. The CDR3 consists of 17 residues. CDR3 sequence: CASSPRTSGGGTDTQYF. The CDR3 nucleotides are TGCGCCAGCAGCCCCCGGACTAGCGGGGGAGGGACAGATACGCAGTATTTT.

V is TRBV4-2 and J is TRBJ1-2; D might be TRBD1 (6 bases). V lost 3 bases to trimming and J lost 2 bases, with 13 bases between them. Germline CDR1 reads LGHNA; CDR2 reads YNFKEQ. There are 15 residues in the CDR3. In DNA form, the CDR3 reads TGTGCCAGCAGCCACAATTTACAGGGAAACTATGGCTACACCTTC. This encodes CASSHNLQGNYGYTF.

The chain joins TRBV7-2 to TRBJ2-7, with TRBD1 identical over 8 bases. This CDR3 contains 15 residues. Losses at the gene ends were 0 bases for V and 3 bases for J; bases not matched to a gene: 4. Looked up from germline, CDR1 is SGHTA and CDR2 is FQGNSA. Here the CDR3 DNA reads TGTGCCAGCAGCTTAGCCGGGACAGGAAGCTACGAGCAGTACTTC. Amino acid sequence: CASSLAGTGSYEQYF.

The V call is TRBV12-5, the J call TRBJ2-7, with a possible D match to TRBD2 (5 bases). The CDR3 is 14 residues long. Germline CDR1 reads LGHNT; CDR2 reads FRNRAP. Trimming stripped 7 bases from V and 1 base from J, with 14 bases between. CDR3 sequence (DNA): TGTGCTAGTGCCGGCCGCGGAGGTTCCTACGAGCAGTACTTC. It is translated as CASAGRGGSYEQYF.

V gene TRBV29-1 combines with J gene TRBJ2-5, with 8 bases lining up with TRBD1. The germline V gene encodes CDR1 SQVTM and CDR2 ANQGSEA. The V gene end was trimmed by 7 bases and the J gene end by 4 bases; junction bases not matched to a gene: 5. The CDR3 is 12 amino acids. The chain's CDR3 is CSAMTGAETQYF. Here the CDR3 DNA reads TGCAGCGCCATGACAGGGGCAGAGACCCAGTACTTC.

The V and J genes are TRBV15 and TRBJ1-2, with 8 bases fitting TRBD1. This CDR3 region has 14 residues. Unmatched junction bases numbered 2, after V lost 1 base and J lost 4 bases. The germline V gene encodes CDR1 LNHNV and CDR2 YYDKDF (reference sequence). DNA for the CDR3: TGTGCCACCAGCAGAGGCGGACAGGGCTATGGCTACACCTTC. Its translation: CATSRGGQGYGYTF.

The rearrangement uses TRBV29-1 and TRBJ1-6; 8 bases match TRBD1. The CDR3 is made up of 13 amino acids. Germline values: CDR1 SQVTM, CDR2 ANQGSEA. V dropped 5 bases and J dropped 9; count of bases not matched to a gene: 6. In DNA, the CDR3 is TGCAGCGTTCGGCGGACAGGGAGTTCACCCCTCCACTTT. Its translation: CSVRRTGSSPLHF.

This clone was picked up a small number of times. The V and J genes are TRBV2 and TRBJ1-1, with D perhaps TRBD1 (6 bases). CDR3 length: 14 amino acids. Looked up from germline, CDR1 is SNHLY and CDR2 is FYNNEI. V was pared by 5 bases and J by 3 bases, with 13 bases between. CDR3 in amino acids: CASSFSGAYTEAFF. The CDR3 nucleotides read TGTGCCAGCAGTTTTTCAGGGGCGTACACTGAAGCTTTCTTT.

The rearrangement joins TRBV30 to TRBJ2-1, with D unclear. V lost 5 bases and J lost 1, with 15 bases in between. Germline CDR1 is GTSNPN and CDR2 is SVGIG (reference sequence). The CDR3 has 15 residues. CDR3 sequence (DNA): TGTGCCTGGGTCCCCCCACCGGTGTCCTACAATGAGCAGTTCTTC. It translates to CAWVPPPVSYNEQFF.

This clone was detected a few times. The genes are TRBV7-2 and TRBJ1-1, with 8 nucleotides matching TRBD1. The CDR3 has 15 residues. The J segment lost 5 bases and the V segment lost 2 bases, leaving 7 bases of the junction unmatched. Germline V gene sequence: CDR1 SGHTA, CDR2 FQGNSA. In DNA, the CDR3 is TGTGCCAGCAGCTTAAGAGGACAGGGAGTGACTGAAGCTTTCTTT. Amino acids: CASSLRGQGVTEAFF.

The chain couples TRBV5-6 to TRBJ2-6; no definite D call. Germline V gene sequence: CDR1 SGHDT, CDR2 YYEEEE. The CDR3 extends over 16 amino acids. Trimming removed 6 bases at V and 0 bases at J, with 13 bases between. The CDR3 region is CASTARRGSGANVLTF. The CDR3 bases are TGTGCCAGCACGGCAAGGAGAGGCTCTGGGGCCAACGTCCTGACTTTC.

V and J are TRBV30 and TRBJ1-2, with 10 bases fitting TRBD1. Unmatched junction bases numbered 5, after V lost 2 bases and J lost 5 bases. The CDR3 runs to 14 residues. Germline V gene data show CDR1 as GTSNPN and CDR2 as SVGIG (reference sequence). The CDR3 region is CAWSPGTGAYGYTF. CDR3 bases: TGTGCCTGGAGTCCGGGGACAGGGGCTTATGGCTACACCTTC.

The genes are TRBV4-2 and TRBJ2-7; D remains ambiguous. The CDR3 runs to 13 residues. V was cut by 6 bases and J by 2 bases, with 11 bases left in between. The germline V gene has CDR1 LGHNA and CDR2 YNFKEQ. The chain's CDR3 is CASSRGLTYEQYF. DNA of the CDR3: TGTGCCAGCAGTCGTGGGTTAACCTACGAGCAGTACTTC.

The rearrangement links TRBV6-1 to TRBJ2-3, with 8 bases lining up with TRBD2. The germline gives CDR1 MNHNS, CDR2 SASEGT. This CDR3 has 16 residues. Trimming removed 4 bases from V and 6 bases from J; junction bases left unmatched: 12. The CDR3: CASSATSGLGGDTQYF. As DNA, the CDR3 is TGTGCCAGCAGTGCAACTAGCGGACTCGGGGGGGATACGCAGTATTTT.

The V call is TRBV29-1, the J call TRBJ2-6; tentatively, D is TRBD1 (6 bases). The V and J ends lost 4 bases and 0 bases respectively, with 7 bases between them. The CDR3 consists of 14 residues. Germline V gene sequence: CDR1 SQVTM, CDR2 ANQGSEA. The CDR3 sequence is CSVGQASGANVLTF. The CDR3 DNA is TGCAGCGTTGGACAGGCCTCTGGGGCCAACGTCCTGACTTTC.

The chain is built from TRBV25-1 and TRBJ2-1; D call uncertain. The ends were cut back, 2 bases at V and 7 bases at J, with 9 bases in the middle. This CDR3 is built from 13 residues. Germline assignment: CDR1 MGHDK and CDR2 SYGVNS. This chain's CDR3 is CASSESTVNEQFF. As DNA, the CDR3 is TGTGCCAGCAGTGAAAGTACGGTGAATGAGCAGTTCTTC.